One and the same sample provided the 25 T cell receptor beta chains below, sequenced in a study of blood T cell repertoires in COVID-19. Sequencing was performed with immunoSEQ multiplex PCR; in TCRdb, only in-frame clones are kept and a portion is missing. Among about 320,000 clones, 85% were seen once, and the ten largest hold under 2%. Specimen: PBMCs or T cells enriched from blood (not recorded which). The receptors here all came from a woman in her twenties or thirties who had been exposed to COVID-19.

The chain is built from TRBV10-3 and TRBJ1-1, with 9 bases that match TRBD1. From germline, CDR1 is ENHRY and CDR2 SYGVKD. The CDR3 covers 13 residues. V lost 4 bases, J lost 4 bases, and 1 base stayed unmatched. CDR3: CAISGGQGTEAFF. The DNA of the CDR3 is TGTGCCATCAGTGGGGGACAGGGCACTGAAGCTTTCTTT.

J is TRBJ1-6 and V is TRBV7-3; 9 nucleotides line up with TRBD1. V gave up 5 bases and J gave up 6 bases; unmatched junction bases: 8. Germline V CDR1 and CDR2: SGHTA, FQGTGA. CDR3 length equals 16 residues. The chain's CDR3 is CASSLTGQGSNSPLHF. The CDR3 nucleotides are TGTGCCAGCAGCCTTACTGGACAGGGGAGTAATTCACCCCTCCACTTT.

This chain links TRBV27 with TRBJ2-1; 8 nucleotides line up with TRBD2. This CDR3 is built from 16 residues. The germline CDR1 and CDR2 sequences are MNHEY and SMNVEV (reference sequence). V lost 2 bases and J lost 3; bases outside the gene matches: 6. The CDR3 nucleotides are TGTGCCAGCAGTTTAAGGGTACTAGCGGACTACAATGAGCAGTTCTTC. Protein: CASSLRVLADYNEQFF.

J is TRBJ2-5 and V is TRBV3-1 (or the pseudogene TRBV3-2); a weak D match, TRBD2 (7 bases). The CDR3 runs to 16 residues. Per germline, CDR1 LGHDT and CDR2 YNNKEL (reference sequence). The ends were cut back, 1 base at V and 0 bases at J, with 12 bases in the middle. In DNA, the CDR3 is TGTGCCAGCAGCCAAGGCGGGGGCCTATACCAAGAGACCCAGTACTTC. Protein sequence: CASSQGGGLYQETQYF.

The rearrangement joins TRBV19 to TRBJ1-5; 7 bases align to TRBD1. Germline V gene data show CDR1 as LNHDA and CDR2 as SQIVND (reference sequence). The J segment lost 4 bases and the V segment lost 5 bases, leaving 5 bases of the junction unmatched. The CDR3 spans 14 residues. The CDR3 region has the DNA TGTGCCAGTAGTCTACAGGGGAGAAATCAGCCCCAGCATTTT. Amino acids: CASSLQGRNQPQHF.

V and J are TRBV3-1 (or the pseudogene TRBV3-2) and TRBJ2-1; 7 nucleotides align to TRBD2. The ends lost 3 bases at V and 7 bases at J; junction bases unmatched: 12. The CDR3 runs to 16 residues. Germline lookup yields CDR1 LGHDT and CDR2 YNNKEL (reference sequence). CDR3 protein: CASSQGSGVGGNEQFF. The CDR3, as DNA: TGTGCCAGCAGCCAGGGAAGCGGGGTCGGGGGGAATGAGCAGTTCTTC.

J is TRBJ1-6 and V is TRBV6-1, with 7 nucleotides matching TRBD1. The CDR3 has 17 amino acids. Germline assignment: CDR1 MNHNS and CDR2 SASEGT. J lost 4 bases, V lost 3 bases, and 9 bases had no gene match. CDR3 sequence (DNA): TGTGCCAGCAGTGAGGGTAAAGGGGGCAAATATAATTCACCCCTCCACTTT. Amino acids: CASSEGKGGKYNSPLHF.

This clone appeared a few times. The chain couples TRBV29-1 to TRBJ1-2; TRBD1 aligns across 7 bases. CDR1 SQVTM and CDR2 ANQGSEA come from the germline V gene. The CDR3 has 13 amino acids. Trimming at V came to 6 bases and at J to 8 bases, leaving 12 bases not matched to a gene. CDR3 sequence reads: CSVGRGPGGGYTF. The CDR3 DNA reads TGCAGCGTCGGTAGGGGGCCGGGTGGAGGCTACACCTTC.

The DNA of the CDR3 is TGTGCCAGCAGCCCAGCGGGAGGGAACAATGAGCAGTTCTTC. It encodes CASSPAGGNNEQFF. This chain links TRBV9 with TRBJ2-1, with 10 positions matching TRBD2. The V gene end was trimmed by 4 bases and the J gene end by 5 bases; junction bases not matched to a gene: 3. Germline V CDR1 and CDR2: SGDLS, YYNGEE. The CDR3 runs to 14 residues.

The chain joins TRBV28 to TRBJ1-4; 10 bases map to TRBD1. CDR1 and CDR2 from the germline V gene are MDHEN and SYDVKM. The CDR3 length is 21 residues. J was trimmed by 1 base and V by 4 bases; bases with no gene match: 18. CDR3 sequence (DNA): TGTGCCAGCAGTTCTCAAAACTACCGGGACAGGGGCCGATTAACTAATGAAAAACTGTTTTTT. Translation gives CASSSQNYRDRGRLTNEKLFF.

The V and J genes are TRBV4-2 and TRBJ2-3; 12 bases map to TRBD2. This CDR3 region has 21 residues. After removal of 4 bases from V and 4 bases from J, the junction contained 21 bases not matched to a gene. Germline CDR1 LGHNA, CDR2 YNFKEQ. The DNA of the CDR3 is TGTGCCAGCAGCCCAGGGCAGACTAGCGGGGGTACCCTCTCTGGCGCAGATACGCAGTATTTT. Residues: CASSPGQTSGGTLSGADTQYF.

The rearrangement links TRBV5-4 to TRBJ2-6, with 8 bases fitting TRBD1. V shed 4 bases and J 2 bases; nucleotides not matched to a gene: 2. The CDR3 is made up of 15 amino acids. CDR1 SGHNT and CDR2 YYREEE come from the germline V gene (reference sequence). Here the CDR3 DNA reads TGTGCCAGCAGCCCACAGGGGGCTGGGGCCAACGTCCTGACTTTC. It codes for CASSPQGAGANVLTF.

The chain combines TRBV19 with TRBJ2-1; TRBD1 agrees at 7 bases. Per germline, CDR1 LNHDA and CDR2 SQIVND (reference sequence). The CDR3 spans 15 residues. The J segment lost 6 bases and the V segment lost 3 bases, leaving 8 bases of the junction unmatched. CDR3 sequence: CASSIGTAVTNEQFF. The CDR3 DNA follows: TGTGCCAGTAGTATCGGGACAGCCGTGACCAATGAGCAGTTCTTC. The variable domain in full, completed from reference TRBV19 and TRBJ2-1, reads DGGITQSPKYLFRKEGQNVTLSCEQNLNHDAMYWYRQDPGQGLRLIYYSQIVNDFQKGDIAEGYSVSREKKESFPLTVTSAQKNPTAFYLCASSIGTAVTNEQFFGPGTRLTVL.

This rearrangement joins TRBV28 to TRBJ1-3; D unclear. Trimming took off 4 bases at V and 0 bases at J, with 16 bases between the two ends. From germline, CDR1 is MDHEN and CDR2 SYDVKM. The CDR3 extends over 17 amino acids. The CDR3, as DNA: TGTGCCAGCAGTTCCCCGGTTGGAGGAAGCTCTGGAAACACCATATATTTT. Its protein is CASSSPVGGSSGNTIYF.

The rearrangement links TRBV2 to TRBJ2-1, with 8 bases that match TRBD1. V lost 5 bases and J lost 5; bases outside the gene matches: 8. Germline lookup yields CDR1 SNHLY and CDR2 FYNNEI. The CDR3 is 15 residues long. CDR3 protein: CASSLGTGPHNEQFF. CDR3 DNA: TGTGCCAGCAGTCTCGGGACAGGTCCTCACAATGAGCAGTTCTTC.

The chain carries TRBV14 and TRBJ1-4; D possibly corresponds to TRBD1 (5 bases). The length of the CDR3 is 15 residues. The germline V and J ends were trimmed by 0 bases and 4 bases, with 9 bases remaining between them. Germline CDR1 SGHDN, CDR2 FVKESK. The CDR3 protein is CASSQDRGINEKLFF. As DNA, the CDR3 is TGTGCCAGCAGCCAAGATCGGGGGATTAATGAAAAACTGTTTTTT.

The genes are TRBV28 and TRBJ1-5, with D possibly TRBD1 on 5 matching bases. The CDR3 has 12 amino acids. Trimming took off 9 bases at V and 4 bases at J, with 10 bases between the two ends. CDR1 MDHEN and CDR2 SYDVKM come from the germline V gene. The CDR3 protein is CASMGGNQPQHF. The CDR3 DNA follows: TGTGCCAGTATGGGGGGGAATCAGCCCCAGCATTTT.

CDR3 residues: CASASGLPPLHF. DNA of the CDR3: TGTGCCAGCGCTTCGGGTTTGCCACCCCTCCACTTT. The chain combines TRBV12-3 or TRBV12-4 with TRBJ1-6; the D is unclear. V lost 8 bases and J 11 bases, leaving 13 bases between the germline ends. The CDR3 consists of 12 residues.

This clone was picked up one time. This chain connects TRBV6-6 to TRBJ2-7, with no clear D. This CDR3 region has 16 residues. Germline CDR1 MNHNY, CDR2 SVGAGI (reference sequence). The DNA of the CDR3 is TGTGCTACAGCAAATCTTAATCTCCTTAGCTCCTACGAGCAGTACTTC. Translation: CATANLNLLSSYEQYF.

V usage is TRBV7-2 and J usage is TRBJ2-2; 10 bases are a match to TRBD1. This CDR3 region has 14 residues. The J segment lost 7 bases and the V segment lost 5 bases, leaving 4 bases of the junction unmatched. Looked up from germline, CDR1 is SGHTA and CDR2 is FQGNSA. CDR3 region: CASSAWTGGGELFF. CDR3 DNA: TGTGCCAGCAGCGCTTGGACAGGGGGCGGGGAGCTGTTTTTT.

This clone was detected a few times. The chain joins TRBV18 to TRBJ1-3; D gene ambiguous. The V end lost 3 bases, the J end lost 8 bases, and 11 bases lay between the germline ends. The V gene's germline CDR1 is KGHSH and CDR2 LQKENI. CDR3 length equals 13 residues. CDR3 loop: CASSPGDLHTIYF. The CDR3 nucleotides are TGTGCCAGCTCACCGGGAGACTTACACACCATATATTTT.

For this clone: A read error may produce the germline difference seen at one junction end. CDR3 sequence: CASSLGAGTGNISF. DNA for the CDR3: TGTGCCAGCAGCTTAGGGGCCGGGACAGGGAATATATCCTTC. V gene TRBV11-2 combines with J gene TRBJ1-2; TRBD1 matches at 9 bases. CDR1 and CDR2 (germline): SGHAT, FQNNGV. This CDR3 region has 14 residues.

The chain links TRBV9 to TRBJ1-6; D ambiguous. The CDR3 covers 15 residues. Trimming removed 3 bases at V and 2 bases at J, with 9 bases between. Germline V CDR1 and CDR2: SGDLS, YYNGEE. The CDR3 spells CASSGPLTYNSPLHF. CDR3 sequence (DNA): TGTGCCAGCAGCGGGCCCCTGACCTATAATTCACCCCTCCACTTT.

The J gene is TRBJ2-7, the V gene TRBV14; D remains ambiguous. Trimming took off 5 bases at V and 0 bases at J, with 8 bases between the two ends. The CDR3 has 13 residues. Germline V gives CDR1 SGHDN, CDR2 FVKESK. The DNA for the CDR3 is TGTGCCAGCAGCTCTCTTCGCTCCTACGAGCAGTACTTC. Protein product: CASSSLRSYEQYF.

The chain combines TRBV28 with TRBJ2-5, with a weak D call TRBD2 (6 bases). The V end lost 5 bases, the J end lost 4 bases, and 11 bases lay between the germline ends. This CDR3 has 13 amino acids. The V gene's germline CDR1 is MDHEN and CDR2 SYDVKM. The CDR3 DNA reads TGTGCCAGCAGTCTTTTTAGCGGAGAGACCCAGTACTTC. Translating it yields CASSLFSGETQYF.